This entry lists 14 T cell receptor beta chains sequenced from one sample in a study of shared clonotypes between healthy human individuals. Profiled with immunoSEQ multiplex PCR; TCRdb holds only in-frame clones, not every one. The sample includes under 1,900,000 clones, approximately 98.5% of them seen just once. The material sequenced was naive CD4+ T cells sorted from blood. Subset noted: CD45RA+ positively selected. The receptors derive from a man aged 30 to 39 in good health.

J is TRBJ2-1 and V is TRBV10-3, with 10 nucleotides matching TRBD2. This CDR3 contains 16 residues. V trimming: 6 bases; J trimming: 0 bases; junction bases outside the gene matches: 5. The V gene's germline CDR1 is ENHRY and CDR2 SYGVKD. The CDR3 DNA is TGTGCCATCAGCTCACCTAGCGGGAGCTCCTACAATGAGCAGTTCTTC. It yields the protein CAISSPSGSSYNEQFF.

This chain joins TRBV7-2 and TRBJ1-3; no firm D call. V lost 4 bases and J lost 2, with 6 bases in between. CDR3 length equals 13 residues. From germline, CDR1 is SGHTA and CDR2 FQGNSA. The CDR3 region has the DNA TGTGCCAGCAGCTATGGGGCTGGAAACACCATATATTTT. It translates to CASSYGAGNTIYF.

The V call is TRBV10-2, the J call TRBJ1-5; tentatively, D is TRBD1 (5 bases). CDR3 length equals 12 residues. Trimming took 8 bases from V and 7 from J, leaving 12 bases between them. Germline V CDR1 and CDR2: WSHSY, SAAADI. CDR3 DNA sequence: TGCGCCAGCGGGAGGGACGAACAGCCCCAGCATTTT. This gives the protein CASGRDEQPQHF.

The CDR3 loop is CASSDPKRHRRGETQYF. The CDR3 nucleotides are TGTGCCAGCAGTGACCCAAAGAGACACCGACGGGGGGAGACCCAGTACTTC. This chain connects TRBV6-4 to TRBJ2-5; tentatively, D is TRBD2 (6 bases). This CDR3 is 17 amino acids long. CDR1 MRHNA and CDR2 SNTAGT come from the germline V gene. Deletions cut 2 bases from V and 5 bases from J, with 21 bases between.

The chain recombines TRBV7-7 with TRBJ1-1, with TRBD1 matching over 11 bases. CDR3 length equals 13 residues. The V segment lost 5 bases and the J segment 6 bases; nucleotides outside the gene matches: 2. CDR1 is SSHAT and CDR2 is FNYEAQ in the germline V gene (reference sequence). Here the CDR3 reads CASSMGQGAEAFF. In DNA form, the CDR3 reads TGTGCCAGCAGCATGGGACAGGGGGCTGAAGCTTTCTTT.

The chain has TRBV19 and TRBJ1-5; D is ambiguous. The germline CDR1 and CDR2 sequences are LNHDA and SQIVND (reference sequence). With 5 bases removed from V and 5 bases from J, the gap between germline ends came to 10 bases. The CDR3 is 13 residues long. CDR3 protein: CASSWAFDQPQHF. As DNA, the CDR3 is TGTGCCAGTAGTTGGGCGTTTGATCAGCCCCAGCATTTT.

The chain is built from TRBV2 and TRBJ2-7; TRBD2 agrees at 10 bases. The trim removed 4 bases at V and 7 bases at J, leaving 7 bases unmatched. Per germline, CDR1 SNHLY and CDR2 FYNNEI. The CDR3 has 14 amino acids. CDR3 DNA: TGTGCCAGCAGTGTGACTAGCGGGTCGGGGGAGCAGTACTTC. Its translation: CASSVTSGSGEQYF.

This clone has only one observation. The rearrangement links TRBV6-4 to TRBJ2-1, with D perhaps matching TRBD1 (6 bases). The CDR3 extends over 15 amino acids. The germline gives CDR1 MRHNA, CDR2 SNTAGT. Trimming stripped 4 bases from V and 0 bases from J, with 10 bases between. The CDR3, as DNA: TGTGCCAGCAGTGGAACAGGGAGCTCCTACAATGAGCAGTTCTTC. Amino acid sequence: CASSGTGSSYNEQFF.

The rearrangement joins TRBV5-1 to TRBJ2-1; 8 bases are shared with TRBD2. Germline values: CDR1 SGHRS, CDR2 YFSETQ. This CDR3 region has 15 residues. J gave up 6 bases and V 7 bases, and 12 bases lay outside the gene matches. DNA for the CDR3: TGCGCCAGCGGAACGCGCGGGGGGCCGGGCAATGAGCAGTTCTTC. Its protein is CASGTRGGPGNEQFF.

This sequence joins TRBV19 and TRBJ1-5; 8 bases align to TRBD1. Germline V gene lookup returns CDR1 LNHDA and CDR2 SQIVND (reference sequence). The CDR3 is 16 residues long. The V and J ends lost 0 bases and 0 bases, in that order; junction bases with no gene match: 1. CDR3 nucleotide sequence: TGTGCCAGTAGTATAGACACAGGGGGTAGCAATCAGCCCCAGCATTTT. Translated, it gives CASSIDTGGSNQPQHF. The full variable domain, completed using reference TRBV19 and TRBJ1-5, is DGGITQSPKYLFRKEGQNVTLSCEQNLNHDAMYWYRQDPGQGLRLIYYSQIVNDFQKGDIAEGYSVSREKKESFPLTVTSAQKNPTAFYLCASSIDTGGSNQPQHFGDGTRLSIL.

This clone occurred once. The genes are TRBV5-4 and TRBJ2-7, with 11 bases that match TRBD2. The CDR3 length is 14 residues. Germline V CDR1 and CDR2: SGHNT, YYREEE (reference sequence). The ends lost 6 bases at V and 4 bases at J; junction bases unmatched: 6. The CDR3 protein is CASTFGTSGYEQYF. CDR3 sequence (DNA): TGTGCCAGCACCTTTGGGACTAGCGGATACGAGCAGTACTTC.

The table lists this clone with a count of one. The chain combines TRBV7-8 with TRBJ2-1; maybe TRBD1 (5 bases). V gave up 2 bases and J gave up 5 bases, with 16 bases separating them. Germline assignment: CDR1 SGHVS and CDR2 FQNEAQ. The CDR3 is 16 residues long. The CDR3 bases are TGTGCCAGCAGCTTAAGGGCGGCAGGGCACAACAATGAGCAGTTCTTC. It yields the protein CASSLRAAGHNNEQFF.

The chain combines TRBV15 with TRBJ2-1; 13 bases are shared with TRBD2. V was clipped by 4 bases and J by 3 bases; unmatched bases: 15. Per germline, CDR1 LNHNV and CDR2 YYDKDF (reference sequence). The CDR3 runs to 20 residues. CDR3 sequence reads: CATSIGLWTSGRGGYNEQFF. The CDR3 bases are TGTGCCACCAGCATAGGTCTTTGGACTAGCGGGAGAGGAGGCTACAATGAGCAGTTCTTC.

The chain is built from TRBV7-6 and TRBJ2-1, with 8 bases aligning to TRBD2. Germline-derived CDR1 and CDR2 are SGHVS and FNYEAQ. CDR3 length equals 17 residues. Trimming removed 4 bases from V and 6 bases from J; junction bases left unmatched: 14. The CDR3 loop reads CASSSFAREVTGNEQFF. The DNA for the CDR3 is TGTGCCAGCAGCTCATTCGCGCGGGAGGTTACTGGCAATGAGCAGTTCTTC. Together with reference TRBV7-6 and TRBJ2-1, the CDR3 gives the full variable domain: GAGVSQSPRYKVTKRGQDVALRCDPISGHVSLYWYRQALGQGPEFLTYFNYEAQQDKSGLPNDRFSAERPEGSISTLTIQRTEQRDSAMYRCASSSFAREVTGNEQFFGPGTRLTVL.